The TCR beta chain under discussion was sequenced for a study of T cells in Graves' hyperthyroidism and ophthalmopathy. Study results and caveats: Expanded thyroid clonotypes (above 0.001) were mostly also found in blood.

Authors of the study amplified TCR beta CDR3 regions from RNA transcripts. Researchers ran a first-round RT-PCR on the TCR CDR3 using the HTBI primer set. One entry per CDR3 protein, called by TCRdb with MiXCR from the multiplex PCR reads. The sample yields hundreds of thousands of distinct CDR3 sequences, just under 20% seen once. V dropped 5 bases and J dropped 2 bases, with 12 bases sitting between them. This CDR3 region has 15 residues. The germline V gene encodes CDR1 SNHLY and CDR2 FYNNEI. At least 3 on the Clinical Activity Score was recorded for ophthalmopathy patients, who also had NOSPECS grade at least 4 and duration under 3 months. Fresh peripheral blood, around 9.5 ml, yielded the PBMCs. About this clonotype: Its antigen remains unknown.

Input material: blood. The chain is built from TRBV2 and TRBJ2-2, with D possibly matching TRBD1 (6 bases). This TCR derives from a man aged 35 to 55 with Graves' ophthalmopathy. CDR3 region: CASSRAGENTGELFF. CDR3 nucleotide sequence: TGTGCCAGCAGTCGGGCAGGGGAAAACACCGGGGAGCTGTTTTTT.